This record looks at one T cell receptor beta chain sequence and its context. Antigen: not known. The protocol was immunoSEQ multiplex PCR, while the TCRdb copy is restricted to in-frame clones and leaves out a portion. The repertoire includes over 45,000 clones, approximately 89% of them detected once, and approximately 20% sits in the top ten. This sample was included in a study of T cell responses to AZD1222 COVID-19 vaccine. Broader study findings: A reported finding is that nearly half of spike-specific TCRs target unmutated variant regions. Females outnumbered males among donors, who were mostly white British; clonal diversity was possibly underestimated. Regions 160-218 and 743-854 dominated among vaccine-associated CD4 TCRs spanning spike.

Trimming stripped 6 bases from V and 7 bases from J, with 13 bases between. The CDR3 is made up of 13 amino acids. This chain joins TRBV12-3 or TRBV12-4 and TRBJ2-1; D call uncertain. This clonotype originated in an adult in good health. The sample here was peripheral blood, taken on day 0 of MenACWY control vaccination. The CDR3 loop is CASSPRIDNEQFF. Written as DNA, the CDR3 is TGTGCCAGCAGCCCTCGAATAGATAATGAGCAGTTCTTC.